This T cell receptor (beta chain) originates from a study of post-analysis software for immune sequencing data. Study overall: Multiple sclerosis in the patients followed relapsing-remitting, secondary progressive and progressive-relapsing courses. General observations from the study: In patients, about five TRBV segments were more frequent than in controls, with TRBV5-6, TRBV5-1 and TRBV20-1 among them. Same-batch preparations were strongly co-clustered by F measure.

The CDR3 loop spans 18 amino acids. The V gene end was trimmed by 1 base and the J gene end by 2 bases; junction bases not matched to a gene: 10. Germline loops: CDR1 SGHTA, CDR2 FQGNSA. Built from TCR beta cDNA, the libraries had unique molecular identifiers in them. Out of about 0.9 to 10 million T cells, some 480,000 cDNA molecules were generated. MiXCR was run by TCRdb on the PCR reads, yielding one entry per CDR3 protein. The data show approximately 350,000 distinct CDR3 sequences, roughly 35% seen once. This clonotype was seen a handful of times. The antigen is unknown. This clonotype was sampled from a girl aged 10-17 years with multiple sclerosis. The chain has TRBV7-2 and TRBJ2-1; the match to TRBD1 covers 8 bases. Sequencing used blood. CDR3: CASSLVWSGGMTYNEQFF. In DNA, the CDR3 is TGTGCCAGCAGCTTAGTCTGGTCAGGGGGCATGACCTACAATGAGCAGTTCTTC. Using reference TRBV7-2 and TRBJ2-1 for the parts outside the CDR3, the full variable domain is GAGVSQSPSNKVTEKGKDVELRCDPISGHTALYWYRQSLGQGLEFLIYFQGNSAPDKSGLPSDRFSAERTGGSVSTLTIQRTQQEDSAVYLCASSLVWSGGMTYNEQFFGPGTRLTVL.